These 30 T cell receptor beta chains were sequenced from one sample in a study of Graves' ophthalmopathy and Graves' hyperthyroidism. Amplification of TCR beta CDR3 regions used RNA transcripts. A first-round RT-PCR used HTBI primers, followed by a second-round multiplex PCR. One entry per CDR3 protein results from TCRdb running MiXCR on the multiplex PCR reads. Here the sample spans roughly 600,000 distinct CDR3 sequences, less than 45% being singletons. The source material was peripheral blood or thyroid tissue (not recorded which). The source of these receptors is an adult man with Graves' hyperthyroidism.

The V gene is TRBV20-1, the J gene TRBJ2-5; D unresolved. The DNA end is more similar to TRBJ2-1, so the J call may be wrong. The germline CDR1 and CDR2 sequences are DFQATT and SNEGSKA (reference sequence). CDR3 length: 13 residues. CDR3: CSAGPAGTGEQFF. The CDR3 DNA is TGCAGTGCTGGACCCGCCGGTACCGGTGAGCAGTTCTTC.

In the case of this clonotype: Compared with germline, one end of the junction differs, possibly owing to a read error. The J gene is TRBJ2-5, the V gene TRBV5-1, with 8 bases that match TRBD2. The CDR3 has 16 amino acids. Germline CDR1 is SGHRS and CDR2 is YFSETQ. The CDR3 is CASSLTLAGGLESQYF. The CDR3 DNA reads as TGCGCCAGCAGCTTGACTCTGGCGGGGGGCCTAGAGAGCCAGTACTTC.

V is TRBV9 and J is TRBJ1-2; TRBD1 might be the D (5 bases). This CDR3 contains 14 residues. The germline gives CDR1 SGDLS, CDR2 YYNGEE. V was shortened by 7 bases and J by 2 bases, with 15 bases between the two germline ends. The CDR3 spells CASSNLGPNYGYTF. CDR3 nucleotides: TGTGCCAGCTCGAATTTGGGACCGAACTATGGCTACACCTTC.

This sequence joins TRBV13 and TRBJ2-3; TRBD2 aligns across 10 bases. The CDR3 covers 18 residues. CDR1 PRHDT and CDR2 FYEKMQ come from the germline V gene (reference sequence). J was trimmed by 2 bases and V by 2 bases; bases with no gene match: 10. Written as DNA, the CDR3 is TGTGCCAGCAGCTTACGGACCACTAGCGGGGAAAACACAGATACGCAGTATTTT. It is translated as CASSLRTTSGENTDTQYF.

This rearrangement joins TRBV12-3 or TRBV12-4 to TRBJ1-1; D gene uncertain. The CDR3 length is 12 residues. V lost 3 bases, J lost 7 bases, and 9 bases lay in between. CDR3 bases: TGTGCCAGCAGTTTCAAAAGATTTGAAGCTTTCTTT. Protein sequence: CASSFKRFEAFF.

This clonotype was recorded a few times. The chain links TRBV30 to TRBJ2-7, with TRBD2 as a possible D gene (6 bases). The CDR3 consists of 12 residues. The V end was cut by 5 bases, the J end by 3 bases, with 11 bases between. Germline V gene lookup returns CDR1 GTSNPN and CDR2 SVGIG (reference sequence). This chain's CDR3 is CAWGGANYEQYF. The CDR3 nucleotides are TGTGCCTGGGGAGGGGCTAACTACGAGCAGTACTTC.

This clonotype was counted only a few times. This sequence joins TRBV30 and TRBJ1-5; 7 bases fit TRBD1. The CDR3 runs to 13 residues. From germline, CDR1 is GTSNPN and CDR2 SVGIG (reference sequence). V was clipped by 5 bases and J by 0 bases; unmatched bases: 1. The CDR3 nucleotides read TGTGCCTGGGGACAGGATAGCAATCAGCCCCAGCATTTT. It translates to CAWGQDSNQPQHF. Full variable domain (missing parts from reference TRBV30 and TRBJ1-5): SQTIHQWPATLVQPVGSPLSLECTVEGTSNPNLYWYRQAAGRGLQLLFYSVGIGQISSEVPQNLSASRPQDRQFILSSKKLLLSDSGFYLCAWGQDSNQPQHFGDGTRLSIL.

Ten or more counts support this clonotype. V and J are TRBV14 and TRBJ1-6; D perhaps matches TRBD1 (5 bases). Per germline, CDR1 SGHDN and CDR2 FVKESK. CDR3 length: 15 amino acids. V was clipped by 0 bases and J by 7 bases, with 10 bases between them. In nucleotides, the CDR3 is TGTGCCAGCAGCCAAGATTGGGGCGTAAATTCACCCCTCCACTTT. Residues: CASSQDWGVNSPLHF.

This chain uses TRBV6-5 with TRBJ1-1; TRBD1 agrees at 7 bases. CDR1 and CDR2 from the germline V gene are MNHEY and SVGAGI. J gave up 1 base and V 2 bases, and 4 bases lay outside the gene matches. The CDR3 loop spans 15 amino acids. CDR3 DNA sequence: TGTGCCAGCAGTTACATGGCAGGGGGGAACACTGAAGCTTTCTTT. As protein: CASSYMAGGNTEAFF.

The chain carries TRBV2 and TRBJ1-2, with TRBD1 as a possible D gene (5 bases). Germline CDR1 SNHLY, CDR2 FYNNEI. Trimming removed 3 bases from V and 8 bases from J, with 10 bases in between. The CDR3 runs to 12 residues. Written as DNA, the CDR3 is TGTGCCAGCAGTGAGGGGGGTCGGGGCTACACCTTC. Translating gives CASSEGGRGYTF.

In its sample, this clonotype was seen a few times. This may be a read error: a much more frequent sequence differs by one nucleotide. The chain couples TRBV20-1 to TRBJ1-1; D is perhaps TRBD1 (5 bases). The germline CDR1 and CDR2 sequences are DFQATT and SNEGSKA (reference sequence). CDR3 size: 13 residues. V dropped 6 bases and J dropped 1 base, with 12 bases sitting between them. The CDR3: CSAVQGQNTEAFF. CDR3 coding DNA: TGCAGTGCCGTCCAGGGCCAGAACACTGAAGCTTTCTTT.

The CDR3 nucleotides are TGTGCCAGCAGCTCAACCACCGGGACAGGGGCCAACGTCCTGACTTTC. This encodes CASSSTTGTGANVLTF. The chain uses TRBV11-2 and TRBJ2-6; a possible D gene is TRBD1 (6 bases). The CDR3 length is 16 residues. With 4 bases removed from V and 4 bases from J, the gap between germline ends came to 14 bases. Germline V gene data show CDR1 as SGHAT and CDR2 as FQNNGV.

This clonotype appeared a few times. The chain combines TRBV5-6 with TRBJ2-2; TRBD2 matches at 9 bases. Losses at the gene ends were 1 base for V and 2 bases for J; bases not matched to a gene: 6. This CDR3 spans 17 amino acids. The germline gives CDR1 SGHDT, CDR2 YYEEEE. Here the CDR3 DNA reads TGTGCCAGCAGCTTGTTTGGGCTAGCGGGAAACACCGGGGAGCTGTTTTTT. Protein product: CASSLFGLAGNTGELFF. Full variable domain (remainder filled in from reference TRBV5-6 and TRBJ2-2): DAGVTQSPTHLIKTRGQQVTLRCSPKSGHDTVSWYQQALGQGPQFIFQYYEEEERQRGNFPDRFSGHQFPNYSSELNVNALLLGDSALYLCASSLFGLAGNTGELFFGEGSRLTVL.

The CDR3 loop is CASSLDGPGKNEKLFF. In DNA, the CDR3 is TGTGCCAGCAGCTTGGATGGGCCAGGGAAAAATGAAAAACTGTTTTTT. The chain links TRBV5-6 to TRBJ1-4; D might be TRBD1 (5 bases). V lost 0 bases to trimming and J lost 5 bases, with 14 bases between them. Germline V gene data show CDR1 as SGHDT and CDR2 as YYEEEE. The CDR3 covers 16 residues.

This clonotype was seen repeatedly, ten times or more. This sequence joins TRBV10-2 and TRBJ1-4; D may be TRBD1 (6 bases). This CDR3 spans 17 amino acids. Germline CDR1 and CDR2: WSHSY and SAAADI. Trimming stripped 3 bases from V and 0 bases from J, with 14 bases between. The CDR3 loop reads CASSDSGGDATNEKLFF. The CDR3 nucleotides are TGCGCCAGCAGTGACTCTGGGGGCGATGCAACTAATGAAAAACTGTTTTTT.

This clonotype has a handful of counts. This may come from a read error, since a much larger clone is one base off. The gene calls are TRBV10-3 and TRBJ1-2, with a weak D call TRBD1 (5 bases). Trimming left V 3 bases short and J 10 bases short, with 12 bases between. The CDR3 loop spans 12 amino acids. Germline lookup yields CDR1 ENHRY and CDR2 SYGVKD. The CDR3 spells CAISERDEPYTF. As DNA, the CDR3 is TGTGCCATCAGTGAAAGGGACGAACCCTACACCTTC.

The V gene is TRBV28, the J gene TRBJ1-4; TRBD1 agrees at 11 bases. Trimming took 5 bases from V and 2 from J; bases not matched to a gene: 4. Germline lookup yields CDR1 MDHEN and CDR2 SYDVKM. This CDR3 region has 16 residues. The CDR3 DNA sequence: TGTGCCAGCAGTGGGACAGGGGGGATTACTAATGAAAAACTGTTTTTT. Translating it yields CASSGTGGITNEKLFF. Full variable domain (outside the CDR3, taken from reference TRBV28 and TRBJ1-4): DVKVTQSSRYLVKRTGEKVFLECVQDMDHENMFWYRQDPGLGLRLIYFSYDVKMKEKGDIPEGYSVSREKKERFSLILESASTNQTSMYLCASSGTGGITNEKLFFGSGTQLSVL.

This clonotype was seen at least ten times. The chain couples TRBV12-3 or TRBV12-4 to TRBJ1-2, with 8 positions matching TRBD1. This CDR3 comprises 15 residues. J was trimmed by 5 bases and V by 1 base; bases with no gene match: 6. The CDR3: CASSLGAGGAYGYTF. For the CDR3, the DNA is TGTGCCAGCAGTTTAGGTGCAGGGGGCGCGTATGGCTACACCTTC.

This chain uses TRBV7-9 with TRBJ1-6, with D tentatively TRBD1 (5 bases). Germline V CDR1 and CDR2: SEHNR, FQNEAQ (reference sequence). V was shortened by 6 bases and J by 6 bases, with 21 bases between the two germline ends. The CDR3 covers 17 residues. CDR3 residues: CASSLLGGDLSNSPLHF. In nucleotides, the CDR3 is TGTGCCAGCAGTTTGTTGGGAGGGGATTTATCTAATTCACCCCTCCACTTT.

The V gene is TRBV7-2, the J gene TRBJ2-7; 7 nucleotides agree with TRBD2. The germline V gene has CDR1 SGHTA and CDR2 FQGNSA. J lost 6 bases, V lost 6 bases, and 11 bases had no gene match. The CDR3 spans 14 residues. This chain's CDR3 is CASRFYGGEGEQYF. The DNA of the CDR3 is TGTGCCAGCAGATTCTATGGGGGGGAAGGCGAGCAGTACTTC.

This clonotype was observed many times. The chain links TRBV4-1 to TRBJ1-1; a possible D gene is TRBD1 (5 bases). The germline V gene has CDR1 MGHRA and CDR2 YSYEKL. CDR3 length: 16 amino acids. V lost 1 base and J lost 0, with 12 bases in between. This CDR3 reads CASSQGDSFMNTEAFF. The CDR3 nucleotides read TGCGCCAGCAGCCAAGGTGACAGTTTCATGAACACTGAAGCTTTCTTT.

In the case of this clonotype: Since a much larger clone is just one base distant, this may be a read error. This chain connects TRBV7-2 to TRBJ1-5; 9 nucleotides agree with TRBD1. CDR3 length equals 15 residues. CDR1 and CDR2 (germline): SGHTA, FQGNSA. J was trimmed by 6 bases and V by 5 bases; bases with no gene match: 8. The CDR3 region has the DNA TGTGCCAGCAGCCAAGAGGGACAGGGAAGTCAGCCCCAGCATTTT. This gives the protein CASSQEGQGSQPQHF.

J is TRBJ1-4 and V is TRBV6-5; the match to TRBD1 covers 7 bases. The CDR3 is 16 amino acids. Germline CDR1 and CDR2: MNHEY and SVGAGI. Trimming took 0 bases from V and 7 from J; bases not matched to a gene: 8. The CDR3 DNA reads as TGTGCCAGCAGTTACTCACCGGGACAGCCAAGTGAAAAACTGTTTTTT. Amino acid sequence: CASSYSPGQPSEKLFF.

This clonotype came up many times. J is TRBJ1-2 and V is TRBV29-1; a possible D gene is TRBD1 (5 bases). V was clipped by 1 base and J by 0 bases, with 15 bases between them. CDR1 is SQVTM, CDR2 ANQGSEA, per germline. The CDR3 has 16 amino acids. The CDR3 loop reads CSVEGKQDTANYGYTF. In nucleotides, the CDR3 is TGCAGCGTTGAAGGGAAACAGGACACCGCTAACTATGGCTACACCTTC.

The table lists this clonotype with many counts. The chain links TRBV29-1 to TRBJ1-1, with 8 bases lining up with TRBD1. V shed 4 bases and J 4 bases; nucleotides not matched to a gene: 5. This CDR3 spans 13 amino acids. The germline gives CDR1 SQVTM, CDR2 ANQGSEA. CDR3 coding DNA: TGCAGCGTTGCCCAGGGGGCTCGCACTGAAGCTTTCTTT. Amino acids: CSVAQGARTEAFF.

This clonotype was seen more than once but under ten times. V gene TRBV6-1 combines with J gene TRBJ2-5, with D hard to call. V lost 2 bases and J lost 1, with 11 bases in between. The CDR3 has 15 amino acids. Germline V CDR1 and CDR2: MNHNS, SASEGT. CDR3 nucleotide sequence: TGTGCCAGCAGTGAATCTTCCTTATCCCAAGAGACCCAGTACTTC. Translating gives CASSESSLSQETQYF.

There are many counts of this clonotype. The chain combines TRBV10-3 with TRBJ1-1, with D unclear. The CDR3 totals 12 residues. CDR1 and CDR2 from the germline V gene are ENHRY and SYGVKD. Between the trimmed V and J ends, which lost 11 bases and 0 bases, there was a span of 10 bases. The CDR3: CASSHVNTEAFF. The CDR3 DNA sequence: TGTGCCTCATCACACGTGAACACTGAAGCTTTCTTT.

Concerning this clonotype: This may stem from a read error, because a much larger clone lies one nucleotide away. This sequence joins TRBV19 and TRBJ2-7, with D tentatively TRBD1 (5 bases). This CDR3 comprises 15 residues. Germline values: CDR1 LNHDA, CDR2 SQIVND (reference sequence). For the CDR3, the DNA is TGTGCCAGTGGTATTACCCGTCACAGGACCTACGAGCAGTACTTC. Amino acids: CASGITRHRTYEQYF.

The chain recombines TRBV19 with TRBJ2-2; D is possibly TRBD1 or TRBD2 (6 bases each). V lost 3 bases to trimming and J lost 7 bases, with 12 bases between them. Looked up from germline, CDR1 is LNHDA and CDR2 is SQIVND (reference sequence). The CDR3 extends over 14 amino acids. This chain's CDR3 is CASSITGAHGELFF. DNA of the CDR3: TGTGCCAGTAGTATCACGGGGGCTCACGGGGAGCTGTTTTTT.

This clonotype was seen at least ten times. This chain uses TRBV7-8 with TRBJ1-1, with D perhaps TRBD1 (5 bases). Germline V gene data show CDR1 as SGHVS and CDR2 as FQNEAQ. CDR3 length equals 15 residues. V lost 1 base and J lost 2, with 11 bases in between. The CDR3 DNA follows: TGTGCCAGCAGCTTAGATAACAGGCCTAACACTGAAGCTTTCTTT. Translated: CASSLDNRPNTEAFF.